One and the same sample provided the 13 T cell receptor beta chains below, sequenced in a study of T cells after yellow fever vaccination. TCRdb analysed the 5' RACE reads with MiXCR anew, one entry per CDR3 protein. In the table there are about 220,000 distinct CDR3 sequences, approximately 6.7% of which are singletons. This material consisted of CD4+ T cells sorted from PBMCs, taken on the day of the yellow fever booster vaccination. Receptor source: a man aged 25 to 45 who received the YFV17D yellow fever vaccine.

This clonotype showed up just a few times. This chain connects TRBV5-1 to TRBJ1-1, with 9 bases fitting TRBD1. Germline CDR1 reads SGHRS; CDR2 reads YFSETQ. The ends lost 0 bases at V and 1 base at J; junction bases unmatched: 4. The CDR3 loop spans 16 amino acids. CDR3 bases: TGCGCCAGCAGCTTGGTAGGGACAGGGACGAACACTGAAGCTTTCTTT. Its protein product is CASSLVGTGTNTEAFF.

This clonotype was seen repeatedly, ten times or more. V usage is TRBV18 and J usage is TRBJ2-5; the D gene is possibly TRBD2 (6 bases). This CDR3 contains 13 residues. The V gene lost 3 bases and the J gene lost 2 bases, with 7 bases spanning the gap. Germline-derived CDR1 and CDR2 are KGHSH and LQKENI. As DNA, the CDR3 is TGTGCCAGCTCACCCGGGACTCAAGAGACCCAGTACTTC. Protein: CASSPGTQETQYF.

This clonotype was seen a handful of times. The CDR3: CASSSTPTSGRMGEQYF. CDR3 nucleotide sequence: TGTGCCAGCAGCTCGACCCCGACTAGCGGGAGGATGGGGGAGCAGTACTTC. The genes are TRBV7-2 and TRBJ2-7, with 13 bases identical to TRBD2. Germline V lookup: CDR1 SGHTA, CDR2 FQGNSA. The CDR3 has 17 amino acids. V lost 4 bases and J lost 7; bases outside the gene matches: 13.

This clonotype was picked up many times. This chain uses TRBV20-1 with TRBJ2-1; no reliable D call. V shed 6 bases and J shed 4 bases, with 16 bases lying between them. Germline CDR1 is DFQATT and CDR2 is SNEGSKA (reference sequence). The CDR3 runs 14 residues. For the CDR3, the DNA is TGCAGTGCCCCCTGGCCTAACTGGTACAATGAGCAGTTCTTC. This codes for CSAPWPNWYNEQFF.

The V call is TRBV15, the J call TRBJ2-1; 10 positions agree with TRBD2. The CDR3 sequence is 16 residues long. Trimming cost V 4 bases and J 3 bases; bases outside gene matches: 6. Germline-derived CDR1 and CDR2 are LNHNV and YYDKDF (reference sequence). The DNA of the CDR3 is TGTGCCACCAGCAAAGGAGGACTAGCGGTCTACAATGAGCAGTTCTTC. As protein: CATSKGGLAVYNEQFF.

This clonotype was counted only a few times. The rearrangement links TRBV3-1 to TRBJ1-1; D may be TRBD1 (5 bases). Germline V gene sequence: CDR1 LGHDT, CDR2 YNNKEL (reference sequence). Trimming shortened V by 1 base and J by 4 bases, and 10 bases separated the two germline ends. The CDR3 totals 14 residues. For the CDR3, the DNA is TGTGCCAGCAGCCAAGTGAAGGGGAGCACTGAAGCTTTCTTT. Its translation is CASSQVKGSTEAFF.

J is TRBJ2-5 and V is TRBV2; possible D gene TRBD1, 5 bases. The CDR3 loop spans 13 amino acids. Germline V gene sequence: CDR1 SNHLY, CDR2 FYNNEI. Trimming removed 4 bases from V and 2 bases from J, with 8 bases in between. In DNA form, the CDR3 reads TGTGCCAGCAGTGTAAGACAGCAAGAGACCCAGTACTTC. It translates to CASSVRQQETQYF.

This clonotype has at least ten counts. This chain links TRBV4-3 with TRBJ2-1; D not resolved. Between the trimmed V and J ends, which lost 1 base and 6 bases, there was a span of 10 bases. Germline V lookup: CDR1 LGHNA, CDR2 YSLEER. The CDR3 is 14 residues long. This CDR3 reads CASSQVANRNEQFF. The CDR3 DNA is TGCGCCAGCAGCCAAGTTGCTAACCGCAATGAGCAGTTCTTC.

The rearrangement joins TRBV4-3 to TRBJ1-4; D perhaps matches TRBD1 (6 bases). The germline V gene has CDR1 LGHNA and CDR2 YSLEER. Trimming removed 0 bases at V and 3 bases at J, with 14 bases between. The length of the CDR3 is 17 residues. CDR3 protein: CASSQDRSGTPNEKLFF. In nucleotides, the CDR3 is TGCGCCAGCAGCCAAGATCGTTCCGGGACACCTAATGAAAAACTGTTTTTT.

This clonotype occurred many times. The J gene is TRBJ2-2, the V gene TRBV5-6; D gene unclear. From germline, CDR1 is SGHDT and CDR2 YYEEEE. CDR3 length: 15 residues. V was shortened by 0 bases and J by 6 bases, with 12 bases between the two germline ends. This CDR3 reads CASSLVSTRSGELFF. Here the CDR3 DNA reads TGTGCCAGCAGCTTGGTGTCCACAAGGTCCGGGGAGCTGTTTTTT.

The chain couples TRBV30 to TRBJ2-2; maybe TRBD1 (5 bases). Between the trimmed V and J ends, which lost 1 base and 4 bases, there was a span of 19 bases. The CDR3 contains 17 residues. The germline CDR1 and CDR2 sequences are GTSNPN and SVGIG (reference sequence). Here the CDR3 reads CAWSAIRARQPTGELFF. CDR3 in DNA: TGTGCCTGGAGTGCAATACGTGCGAGACAGCCCACCGGGGAGCTGTTTTTT.

J is TRBJ2-7 and V is TRBV7-2, with TRBD2 as a possible D gene (6 bases). CDR1 is SGHTA and CDR2 is FQGNSA in the germline V gene. V was trimmed by 1 base and J by 3 bases, leaving 10 bases between them. The CDR3 extends over 14 amino acids. The CDR3 bases are TGTGCCAGCAGCTTAGGACGGGAGTACTACGAGCAGTACTTC. It encodes CASSLGREYYEQYF.

This clonotype was seen only a few times. The chain combines TRBV6-2 or TRBV6-3 with TRBJ2-4; 8 bases are shared with TRBD2. Germline-derived CDR1 and CDR2 are MNHEY and SVGEGT. V gave up 2 bases and J gave up 0 bases; unmatched junction bases: 15. The CDR3 consists of 20 residues. The CDR3 is CASSYAGGNPASSAKNIQYF. The CDR3 bases are TGTGCCAGCAGTTACGCGGGGGGCAACCCCGCGAGCTCAGCCAAAAACATTCAGTACTTC.